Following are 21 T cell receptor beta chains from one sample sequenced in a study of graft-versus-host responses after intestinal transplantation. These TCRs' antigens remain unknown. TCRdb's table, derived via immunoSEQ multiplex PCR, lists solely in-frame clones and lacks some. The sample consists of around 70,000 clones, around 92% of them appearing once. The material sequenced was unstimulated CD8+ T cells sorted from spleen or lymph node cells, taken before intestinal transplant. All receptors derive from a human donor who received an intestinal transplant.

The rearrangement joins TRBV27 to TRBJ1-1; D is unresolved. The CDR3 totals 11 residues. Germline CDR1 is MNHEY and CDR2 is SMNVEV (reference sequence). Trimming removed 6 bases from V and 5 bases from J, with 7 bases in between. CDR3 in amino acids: CASRTGTEAFF. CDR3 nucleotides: TGTGCCAGCAGGACGGGTACTGAAGCTTTCTTT.

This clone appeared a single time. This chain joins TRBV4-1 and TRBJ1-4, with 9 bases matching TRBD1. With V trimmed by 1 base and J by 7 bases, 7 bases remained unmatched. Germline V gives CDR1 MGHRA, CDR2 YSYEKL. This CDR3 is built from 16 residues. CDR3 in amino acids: CASSQAPPGQGEKLFF. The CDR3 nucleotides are TGCGCCAGCAGCCAAGCTCCCCCGGGACAGGGTGAAAAACTGTTTTTT.

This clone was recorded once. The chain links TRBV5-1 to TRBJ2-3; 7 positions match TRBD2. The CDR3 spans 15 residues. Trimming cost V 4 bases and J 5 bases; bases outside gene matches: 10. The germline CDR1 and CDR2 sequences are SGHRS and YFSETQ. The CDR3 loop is CASSHPGTILDTQYF. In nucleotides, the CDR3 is TGCGCCAGCAGCCACCCCGGGACTATTTTAGATACGCAGTATTTT.

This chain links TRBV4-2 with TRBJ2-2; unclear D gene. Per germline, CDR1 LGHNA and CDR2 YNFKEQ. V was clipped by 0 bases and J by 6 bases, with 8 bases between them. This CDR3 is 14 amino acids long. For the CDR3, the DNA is TGTGCCAGCAGCCAAGAGAATAGCCCCGGGGAGCTGTTTTTT. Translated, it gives CASSQENSPGELFF.

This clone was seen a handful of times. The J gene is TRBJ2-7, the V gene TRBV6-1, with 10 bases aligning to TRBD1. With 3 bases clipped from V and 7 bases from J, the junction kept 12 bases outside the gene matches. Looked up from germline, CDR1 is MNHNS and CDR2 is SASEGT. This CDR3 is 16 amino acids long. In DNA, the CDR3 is TGTGCCAGCAGTGACATACCAGACAGGGGGCGCGGAGAGCAGTACTTC. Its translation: CASSDIPDRGRGEQYF.

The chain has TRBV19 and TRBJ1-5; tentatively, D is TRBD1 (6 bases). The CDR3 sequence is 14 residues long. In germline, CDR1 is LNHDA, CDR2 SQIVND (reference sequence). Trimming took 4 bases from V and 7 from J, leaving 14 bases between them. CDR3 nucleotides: TGTGCCAGTAGTACCCCAGGGGAGAGGCAGCCCCAGCATTTT. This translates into CASSTPGERQPQHF.

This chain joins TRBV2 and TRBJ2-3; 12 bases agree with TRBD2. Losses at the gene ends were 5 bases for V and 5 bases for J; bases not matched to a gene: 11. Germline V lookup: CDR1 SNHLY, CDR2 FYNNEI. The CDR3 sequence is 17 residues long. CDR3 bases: TGTGCCAGCAGTACACACAGACTAGCGGGGGCCTTAGATACGCAGTATTTT. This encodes CASSTHRLAGALDTQYF.

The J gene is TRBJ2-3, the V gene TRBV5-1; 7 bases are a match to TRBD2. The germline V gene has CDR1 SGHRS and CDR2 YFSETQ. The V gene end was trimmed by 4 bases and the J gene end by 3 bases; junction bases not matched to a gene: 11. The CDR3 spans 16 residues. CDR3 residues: CASSLEDWRGTDTQYF. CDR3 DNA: TGCGCCAGCAGCCTCGAGGACTGGCGGGGGACAGATACGCAGTATTTT.

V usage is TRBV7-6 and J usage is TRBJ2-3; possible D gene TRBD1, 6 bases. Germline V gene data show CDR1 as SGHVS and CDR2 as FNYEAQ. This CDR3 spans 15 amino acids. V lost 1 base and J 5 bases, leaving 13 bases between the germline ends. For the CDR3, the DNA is TGTGCCAGCAGCTTAGGTCCGGGGACAATAGATACGCAGTATTTT. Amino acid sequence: CASSLGPGTIDTQYF.

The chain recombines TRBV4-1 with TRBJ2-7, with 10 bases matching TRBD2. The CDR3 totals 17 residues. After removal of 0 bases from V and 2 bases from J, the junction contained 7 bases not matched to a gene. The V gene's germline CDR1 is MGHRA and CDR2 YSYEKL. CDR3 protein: CASSQDFLGLATYEQYF. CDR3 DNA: TGCGCCAGCAGCCAAGATTTCTTGGGACTAGCGACCTACGAGCAGTACTTC.

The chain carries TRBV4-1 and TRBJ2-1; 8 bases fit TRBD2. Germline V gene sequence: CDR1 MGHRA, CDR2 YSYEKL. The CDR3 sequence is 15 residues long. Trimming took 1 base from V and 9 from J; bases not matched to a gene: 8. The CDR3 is CASSQGPGGWREQFF. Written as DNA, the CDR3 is TGCGCCAGCAGCCAAGGACCGGGGGGGTGGCGTGAGCAGTTCTTC.

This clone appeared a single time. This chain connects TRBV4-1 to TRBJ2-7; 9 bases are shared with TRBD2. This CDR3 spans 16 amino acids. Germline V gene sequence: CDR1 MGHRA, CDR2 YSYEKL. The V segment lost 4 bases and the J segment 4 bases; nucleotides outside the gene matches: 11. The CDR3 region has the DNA TGCGCCAGCAGCCCCTCCTCCGGGACTAGCCCTTACGAGCAGTACTTC. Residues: CASSPSSGTSPYEQYF.

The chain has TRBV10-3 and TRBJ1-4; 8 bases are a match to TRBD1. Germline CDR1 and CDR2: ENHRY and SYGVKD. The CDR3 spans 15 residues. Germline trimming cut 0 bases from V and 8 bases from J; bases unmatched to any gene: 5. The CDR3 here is CAISESGQVDEKLFF. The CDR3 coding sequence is TGTGCCATCAGTGAGTCGGGACAGGTCGACGAAAAACTGTTTTTT.

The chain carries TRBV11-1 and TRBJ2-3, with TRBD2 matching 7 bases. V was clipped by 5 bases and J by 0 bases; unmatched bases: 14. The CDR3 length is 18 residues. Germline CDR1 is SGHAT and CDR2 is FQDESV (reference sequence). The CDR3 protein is CASSLQTSWHTSTDTQYF. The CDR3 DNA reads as TGTGCCAGCAGCCTCCAGACTAGCTGGCACACTAGCACAGATACGCAGTATTTT.

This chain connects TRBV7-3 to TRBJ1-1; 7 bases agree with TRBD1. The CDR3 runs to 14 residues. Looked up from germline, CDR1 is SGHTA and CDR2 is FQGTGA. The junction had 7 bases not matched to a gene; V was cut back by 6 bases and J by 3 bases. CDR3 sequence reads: CASSTTGSYTEAFF. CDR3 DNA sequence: TGTGCCAGCAGTACGACAGGGTCCTACACTGAAGCTTTCTTT. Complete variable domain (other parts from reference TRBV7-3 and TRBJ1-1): GAGVSQTPSNKVTEKGKYVELRCDPISGHTALYWYRQSLGQGPEFLIYFQGTGAADDSGLPNDRFFAVRPEGSVSTLKIQRTERGDSAVYLCASSTTGSYTEAFFGQGTRLTVV.

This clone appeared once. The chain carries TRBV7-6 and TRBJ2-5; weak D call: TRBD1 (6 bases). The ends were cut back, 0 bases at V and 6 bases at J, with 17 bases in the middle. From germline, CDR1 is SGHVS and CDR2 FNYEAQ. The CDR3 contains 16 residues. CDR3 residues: CASSLAQRAGEKTQYF. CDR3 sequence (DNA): TGTGCCAGCAGCTTAGCGCAACGAGCAGGGGAGAAGACCCAGTACTTC.

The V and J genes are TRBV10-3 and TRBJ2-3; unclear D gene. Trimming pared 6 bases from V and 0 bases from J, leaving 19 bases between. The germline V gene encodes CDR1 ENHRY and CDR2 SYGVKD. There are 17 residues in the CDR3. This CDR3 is CAIRASRGDRSTDTQYF. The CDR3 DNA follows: TGTGCCATCAGAGCAAGTCGAGGCGATCGGAGCACAGATACGCAGTATTTT.

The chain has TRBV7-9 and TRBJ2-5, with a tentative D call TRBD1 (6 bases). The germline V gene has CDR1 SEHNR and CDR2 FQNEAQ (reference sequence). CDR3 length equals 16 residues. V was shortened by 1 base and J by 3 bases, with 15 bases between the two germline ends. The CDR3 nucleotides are TGTGCCAGCAGCTTAGATCCCACAGGGAAAGAAGAGACCCAGTACTTC. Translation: CASSLDPTGKEETQYF.

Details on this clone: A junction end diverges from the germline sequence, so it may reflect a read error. Here the CDR3 reads CASSLSWGTQEIQYF. The CDR3 nucleotides are TGCGCCAGCAGCTTGAGTTGGGGGACTCAAGAGATCCAGTACTTC. The chain has TRBV5-1 and TRBJ2-5, with D perhaps TRBD2 (6 bases). Germline V gene sequence: CDR1 SGHRS, CDR2 YFSETQ. The CDR3 has 15 residues.

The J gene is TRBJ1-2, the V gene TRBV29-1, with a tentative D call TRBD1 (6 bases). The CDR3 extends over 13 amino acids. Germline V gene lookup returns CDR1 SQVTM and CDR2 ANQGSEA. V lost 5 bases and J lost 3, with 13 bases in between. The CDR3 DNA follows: TGCAGCGTTATCGGGACATCGGACTATGGCTACACCTTC. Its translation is CSVIGTSDYGYTF. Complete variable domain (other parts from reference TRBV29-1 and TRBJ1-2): SAVISQKPSRDICQRGTSLTIQCQVDSQVTMMFWYRQQPGQSLTLIATANQGSEATYESGFVIDKFPISRPNLTFSTLTVSNMSPEDSSIYLCSVIGTSDYGYTFGSGTRLTVV.

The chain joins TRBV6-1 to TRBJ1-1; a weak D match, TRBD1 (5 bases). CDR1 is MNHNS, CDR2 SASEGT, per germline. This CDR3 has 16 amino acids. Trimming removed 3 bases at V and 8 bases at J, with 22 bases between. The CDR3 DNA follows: TGTGCCAGCAGTGAGTCGGTGGGACTTATGACCTCCGAAGCTTTCTTT. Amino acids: CASSESVGLMTSEAFF.